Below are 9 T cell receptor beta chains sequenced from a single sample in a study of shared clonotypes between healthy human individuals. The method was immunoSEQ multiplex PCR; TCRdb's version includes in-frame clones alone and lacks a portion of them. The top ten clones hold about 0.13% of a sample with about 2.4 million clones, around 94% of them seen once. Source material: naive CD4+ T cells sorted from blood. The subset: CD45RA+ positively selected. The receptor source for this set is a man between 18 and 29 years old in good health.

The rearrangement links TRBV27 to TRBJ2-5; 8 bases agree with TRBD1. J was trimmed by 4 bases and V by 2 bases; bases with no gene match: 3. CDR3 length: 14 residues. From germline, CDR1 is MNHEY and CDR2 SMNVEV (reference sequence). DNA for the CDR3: TGTGCCAGCAGTTTACTTGGACAGGGAGAGACCCAGTACTTC. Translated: CASSLLGQGETQYF.

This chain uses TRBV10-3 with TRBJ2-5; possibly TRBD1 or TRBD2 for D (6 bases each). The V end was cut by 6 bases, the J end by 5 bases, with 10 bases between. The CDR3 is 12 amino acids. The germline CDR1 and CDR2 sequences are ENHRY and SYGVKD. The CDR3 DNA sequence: TGTGCCATCAGGGACAGCGGGGAGACCCAGTACTTC. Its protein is CAIRDSGETQYF.

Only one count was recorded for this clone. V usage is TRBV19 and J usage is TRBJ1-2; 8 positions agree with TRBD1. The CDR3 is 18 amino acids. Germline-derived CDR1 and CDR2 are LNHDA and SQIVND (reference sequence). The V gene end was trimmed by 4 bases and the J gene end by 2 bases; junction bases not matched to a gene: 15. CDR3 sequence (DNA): TGTGCCAGTAGTACGTGGGACAGGAGAGGAGAATCCAACTATGGCTACACCTTC. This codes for CASSTWDRRGESNYGYTF.

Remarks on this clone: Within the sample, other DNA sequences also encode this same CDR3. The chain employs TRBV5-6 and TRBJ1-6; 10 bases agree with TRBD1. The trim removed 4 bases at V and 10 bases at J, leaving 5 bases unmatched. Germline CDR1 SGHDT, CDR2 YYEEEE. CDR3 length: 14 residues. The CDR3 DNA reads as TGTGCCAGCAGCGGGGACAGGGGTAACTCACCCCTCCACTTT. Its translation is CASSGDRGNSPLHF.

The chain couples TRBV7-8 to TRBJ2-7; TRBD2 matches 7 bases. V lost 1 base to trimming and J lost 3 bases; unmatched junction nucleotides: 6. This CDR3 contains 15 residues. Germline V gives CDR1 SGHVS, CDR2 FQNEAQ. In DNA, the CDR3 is TGTGCCAGCAGCTTAGAGAGGACTAGAAGCTACGAGCAGTACTTC. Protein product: CASSLERTRSYEQYF.

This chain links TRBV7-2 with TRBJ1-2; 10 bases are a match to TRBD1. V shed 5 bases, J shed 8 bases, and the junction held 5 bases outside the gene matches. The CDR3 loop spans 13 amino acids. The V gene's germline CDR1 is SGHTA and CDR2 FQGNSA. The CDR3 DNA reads TGTGCCAGCAGCCACGGGACAGGGGAAGGCTACACCTTC. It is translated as CASSHGTGEGYTF.

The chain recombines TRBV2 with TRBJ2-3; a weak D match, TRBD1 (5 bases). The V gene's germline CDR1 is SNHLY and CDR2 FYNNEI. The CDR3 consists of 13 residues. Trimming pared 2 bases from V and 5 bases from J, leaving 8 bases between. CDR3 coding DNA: TGTGCCAGCAGTGAACAGGGAATAGATACGCAGTATTTT. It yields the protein CASSEQGIDTQYF.

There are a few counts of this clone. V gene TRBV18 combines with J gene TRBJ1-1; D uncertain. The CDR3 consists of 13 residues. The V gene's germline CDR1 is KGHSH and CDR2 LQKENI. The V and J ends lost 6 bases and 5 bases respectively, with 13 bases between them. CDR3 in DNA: TGTGCCAGCTCCCCAAAGGTTGGGACTGAAGCTTTCTTT. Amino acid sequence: CASSPKVGTEAFF.

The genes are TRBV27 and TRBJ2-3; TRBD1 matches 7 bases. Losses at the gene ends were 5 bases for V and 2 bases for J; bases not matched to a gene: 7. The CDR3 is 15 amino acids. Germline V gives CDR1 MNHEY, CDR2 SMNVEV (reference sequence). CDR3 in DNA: TGTGCCAGCAGTAAGATCGACAGGGTCACAGATACGCAGTATTTT. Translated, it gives CASSKIDRVTDTQYF.